What follows are 12 T cell receptor beta chains derived from one specimen sequenced in a study of shared clonotypes between healthy human individuals. Only in-frame clones appear in the TCRdb table, and some are missing; sequencing was by immunoSEQ multiplex PCR. The table shows about 2.1 million clones, with about 94% occurring only once. Terminally differentiated effector memory CD45RA+ cells were excluded by CCR7 positive selection of CD45RO-negative cells. Source material: naive CD8+ T cells from PBMCs. These receptors came from a man aged 18 to 35 in good health. Some clones in this sample may be carry-over from other donors' samples.

The V gene is TRBV5-1, the J gene TRBJ2-7, with 7 bases matching TRBD2. V was pared by 4 bases and J by 4 bases, with 8 bases of the junction left unmatched. Germline lookup yields CDR1 SGHRS and CDR2 YFSETQ. This CDR3 has 14 amino acids. Here the CDR3 reads CASSGGPGGYEQYF. The CDR3 coding sequence is TGCGCCAGCAGCGGGGGACCGGGGGGATACGAGCAGTACTTC.

Remarks on this clone: The same CDR3 also results from other DNA sequences found in this sample. The gene calls are TRBV5-4 and TRBJ1-1; D might be TRBD1 (5 bases). Germline V CDR1 and CDR2: SGHNT, YYREEE (reference sequence). The CDR3 has 12 residues. Deletions cut 0 bases from V and 11 bases from J, with 11 bases between. This CDR3 reads CASSLGGGGAFF. CDR3 sequence (DNA): TGTGCCAGCAGCTTGGGGGGCGGTGGGGCTTTCTTT. The full variable domain, with the rest looked up from reference TRBV5-4 and TRBJ1-1, is ETGVTQSPTHLIKTRGQQVTLRCSSQSGHNTVSWYQQALGQGPQFIFQYYREEENGRGNFPPRFSGLQFPNYSSELNVNALELDDSALYLCASSLGGGGAFFGQGTRLTVV.

The rearrangement joins TRBV19 to TRBJ2-7; D remains unclear. Germline-derived CDR1 and CDR2 are LNHDA and SQIVND (reference sequence). The V end lost 5 bases, the J end lost 6 bases, and 17 bases lay between the germline ends. This CDR3 contains 14 residues. CDR3 DNA: TGTGCCAGTAGTCCCGAAGGTCTTTTGTCCGAGCAGTACTTC. Residues: CASSPEGLLSEQYF.

The rearrangement links TRBV5-1 to TRBJ2-1, with 9 bases aligning to TRBD2. The germline V gene encodes CDR1 SGHRS and CDR2 YFSETQ. V lost 5 bases, J lost 4 bases, and 10 bases stayed unmatched. This CDR3 is built from 16 residues. The CDR3 region is CASRGTSFGLYNEQFF. The CDR3 region has the DNA TGCGCCAGCAGAGGGACTAGCTTTGGGTTATACAATGAGCAGTTCTTC.

The V call is TRBV29-1, the J call TRBJ1-1; 8 bases line up with TRBD1. V trimming: 7 bases; J trimming: 5 bases; junction bases outside the gene matches: 9. CDR3 length equals 13 residues. CDR1 and CDR2 (germline): SQVTM, ANQGSEA. The CDR3 sequence is CSGQGAAGTEAFF. In DNA, the CDR3 is TGCAGCGGCCAGGGGGCCGCGGGGACTGAAGCTTTCTTT.

V gene TRBV28 combines with J gene TRBJ2-7; D uncertain. Deletions cut 4 bases from V and 1 base from J, with 14 bases between. The CDR3 sequence is 15 residues long. CDR1 MDHEN and CDR2 SYDVKM come from the germline V gene. The CDR3 DNA reads as TGTGCCAGCAGTTCATTGACCCCCTATTCCTACGAGCAGTACTTC. Translation gives CASSSLTPYSYEQYF.

Written as DNA, the CDR3 is TGCGCCAGCAGCCAAGCCTTATATGACTACAATGAGCAGTTCTTC. Its protein is CASSQALYDYNEQFF. This chain uses TRBV4-3 with TRBJ2-1; no clear D gene. In germline, CDR1 is LGHNA, CDR2 YSLEER. V was cut by 1 base and J by 3 bases, with 10 bases left in between. The CDR3 loop spans 15 amino acids.

The chain links TRBV7-9 to TRBJ2-5; D is unclear. Near its end, the DNA agrees better with TRBJ2-7, so the J call may be wrong. The length of the CDR3 is 13 residues. Germline V gene sequence: CDR1 SEHNR, CDR2 FQNEAQ (reference sequence). CDR3 nucleotide sequence: TGTGCCAGCAGCCCAGGCGGCTCCTACGAGCAGTACTTC. Translation: CASSPGGSYEQYF.

In regard to this clone: The same CDR3 also results from other DNA sequences found in this sample. V is TRBV9 and J is TRBJ2-1; D perhaps matches TRBD2 (6 bases). The germline V and J ends were trimmed by 4 bases and 6 bases, with 11 bases remaining between them. Germline loops: CDR1 SGDLS, CDR2 YYNGEE. CDR3 length equals 13 residues. The CDR3 region has the DNA TGTGCCAGCAGCCCCTCCGGGGGCAATGAGCAGTTCTTC. Amino acid sequence: CASSPSGGNEQFF.

The chain combines TRBV10-2 with TRBJ2-3; 10 nucleotides match TRBD2. CDR3 length equals 14 residues. The V gene's germline CDR1 is WSHSY and CDR2 SAAADI. The J segment lost 4 bases and the V segment lost 11 bases, leaving 9 bases of the junction unmatched. The CDR3 is CADAPAGGPDTQYF. The CDR3 DNA reads TGCGCCGACGCACCAGCGGGAGGGCCAGATACGCAGTATTTT.

The CDR3 DNA reads TGTGCCAGCAGCGGGGCCGTCGGAGGGGTGGTCATTCAGTACTTC. Translation: CASSGAVGGVVIQYF. The chain recombines TRBV9 with TRBJ2-4; D might be TRBD2 (6 bases). Between the trimmed V and J ends, which lost 3 bases and 9 bases, there was a span of 19 bases. Germline V gene data show CDR1 as SGDLS and CDR2 as YYNGEE. The CDR3 contains 15 residues.

V gene TRBV29-1 combines with J gene TRBJ2-7, with 7 bases identical to TRBD1. Trimming at V came to 6 bases and at J to 2 bases, leaving 7 bases not matched to a gene. CDR1 is SQVTM and CDR2 is ANQGSEA in the germline V gene. The CDR3 has 13 amino acids. Here the CDR3 reads CSVYRQGTYEQYF. For the CDR3, the DNA is TGCAGCGTCTATCGACAGGGAACCTACGAGCAGTACTTC.